This is a list of T cell receptor beta chains from one sample in a study of cytomegalovirus exposure and HLA in healthy donors. Profiled with immunoSEQ multiplex PCR; TCRdb holds only in-frame clones, not every one. The sample shows about 130,000 clones, 80% of them seen only once. The sequencing input was PBMCs. These receptors all come from a man aged 40-49 years in good health and CMV-seronegative. CDR3s leave out the opening cysteine and the closing phenylalanine or tryptophan. Fields, in order: clone size, J gene, V gene, CDR3 protein. Clone sizes are given selectively: once, few, many, or a class where the clone is expanded.

size: NA
J: TRBJ1-2
V: TRBV7-2
CDR3: ASSGGGLYGYT

size: NA
J: TRBJ2-4
V: TRBV2
CDR3: ASEGLAKNIQY

size: once
J: TRBJ2-1
V: TRBV7-9
CDR3: ASLWRGVYNEQF

size: few
J: TRBJ1-1
V: TRBV2
CDR3: ASRRVSAF

size: NA
J: TRBJ2-5
V: TRBV27
CDR3: ASSRGGQTQY

size: NA
J: TRBJ2-1
V: TRBV11-3
CDR3: ASSLSGGYNEQF

size: NA
J: TRBJ1-5
V: TRBV30
CDR3: AWAGGNQPQH

size: NA
J: TRBJ1-3
V: TRBV9
CDR3: ASSVDSLSGNTIY

size: few
J: TRBJ2-6
V: TRBV29-1
CDR3: SGLGGSGANVLT

size: NA
J: TRBJ2-1
V: TRBV11-1
CDR3: ASSLQRGGSEQF

size: NA
J: TRBJ1-4
V: TRBV2
CDR3: ASRETGLKNEKLF

size: NA
J: TRBJ1-6
V: TRBV6-5
CDR3: ASNAGTGNNSPLH

size: NA
J: TRBJ1-4
V: TRBV18
CDR3: ASSPRGGKLF

size: NA
J: TRBJ1-2
V: TRBV2
CDR3: ASSTGQGGVDGYT

size: NA
J: TRBJ2-1
V: TRBV7-3
CDR3: ASSRTRMDNEQF

size: NA
J: TRBJ1-2
V: TRBV6-5
CDR3: ASRADRNYGYT

size: NA
J: TRBJ1-1
V: TRBV7-9
CDR3: ASSSGTDDTEAF

size: NA
J: TRBJ1-2
V: TRBV4-1
CDR3: ASSPGTAAPYGYT

size: NA
J: TRBJ2-3
V: TRBV5-1
CDR3: ASSLTSGVRDTQY

size: once
J: TRBJ2-2
V: TRBV27
CDR3: ASSLSGGHTGELF

size: NA
J: TRBJ2-1
V: TRBV29-1
CDR3: SGGLAGPGEQF

size: once
J: TRBJ2-5
V: TRBV25-1
CDR3: ASSDPRVGETQY

size: NA
J: TRBJ2-1
V: TRBV27
CDR3: ASSLGLAGYNEQF

size: once
J: TRBJ2-7
V: TRBV10-2
CDR3: ASSGDRLVEQY

size: once
J: TRBJ1-2
V: TRBV4-1
CDR3: ASSQEGQGARGYT

size: once
J: TRBJ1-4
V: TRBV6-6
CDR3: ASRRGQTAEKLF

size: NA
J: TRBJ1-5
V: TRBV2
CDR3: ASSPGNSNQPQH

size: NA
J: TRBJ2-7
V: TRBV27
CDR3: ASSRGTSDYEQY

size: NA
J: TRBJ2-7
V: TRBV6-5
CDR3: ASSYSPGENYEQY

size: NA
J: TRBJ1-5
V: TRBV20-1
CDR3: SARATGDQH

size: once
J: TRBJ2-7
V: TRBV28
CDR3: ASSSGTKIDEQY

size: NA
J: TRBJ2-7
V: TRBV28
CDR3: ASSLIDSYEQY

size: NA
J: TRBJ2-3
V: TRBV30
CDR3: AWSSTGTDTQY

size: NA
J: NA
V: TRBV29-1
CDR3: SVENPGVTYEQY

size: few
J: TRBJ2-1
V: TRBV5-4
CDR3: ASKSGGFSYNEQF

size: NA
J: TRBJ1-2
V: TRBV28
CDR3: ASSFAGDYGYT

size: NA
J: TRBJ1-2
V: TRBV6-5
CDR3: ASSYRDRGAEGYT

size: NA
J: TRBJ2-2
V: TRBV4-1
CDR3: ASSSRLGYTGELF

size: NA
J: TRBJ1-6
V: TRBV5-1
CDR3: ASSLGSRKNSPLH

size: NA
J: TRBJ1-2
V: TRBV6-1
CDR3: ASLYGTGGVYGYT

size: NA
J: TRBJ2-1
V: TRBV5-1
CDR3: ASSTGTSGSNEQF

size: few
J: TRBJ1-1
V: TRBV5-1
CDR3: ASRKTGTTNTEAF

size: once
J: TRBJ2-3
V: TRBV6-1
CDR3: ASRETGSDTQY

size: NA
J: TRBJ2-3
V: TRBV28
CDR3: ASRTQGAPPTDTQY

size: NA
J: TRBJ2-5
V: TRBV9
CDR3: ASSVGAGQETQY

size: NA
J: TRBJ2-3
V: TRBV30
CDR3: AWTSGTDTQY

size: NA
J: TRBJ1-4
V: TRBV2
CDR3: ASSWDTRSEKLF

size: NA
J: TRBJ2-7
V: TRBV28
CDR3: ASSHGTSGGNYEQY

size: NA
J: TRBJ2-2
V: TRBV6-5
CDR3: ASSPGTGFIGELF

size: NA
J: TRBJ2-7
V: TRBV7-3
CDR3: ASSSLAGRGPYEQY